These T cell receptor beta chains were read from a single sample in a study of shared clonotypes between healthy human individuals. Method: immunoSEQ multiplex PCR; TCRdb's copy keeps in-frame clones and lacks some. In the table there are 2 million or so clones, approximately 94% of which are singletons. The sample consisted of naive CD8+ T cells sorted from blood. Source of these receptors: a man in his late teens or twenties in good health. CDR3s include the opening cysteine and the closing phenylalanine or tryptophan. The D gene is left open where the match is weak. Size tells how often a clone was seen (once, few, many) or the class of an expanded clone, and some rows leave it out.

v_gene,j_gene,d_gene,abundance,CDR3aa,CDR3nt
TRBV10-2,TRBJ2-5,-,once,CALEVGETQYF,TGCGCCTTAGAGGTCGGAGAGACCCAGTACTTC
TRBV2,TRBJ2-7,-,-,CASKLDSEQYF,TGTGCCAGCAAACTAGATTCCGAGCAGTACTTC
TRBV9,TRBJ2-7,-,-,CASSVGGSLAYEQYF,TGTGCCAGCAGCGTAGGGGGGTCCCTCGCCTACGAGCAGTACTTC
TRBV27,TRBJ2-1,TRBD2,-,CASTSRTSGSSYNEQFF,TGTGCCAGCACGAGCCGGACTAGCGGAAGCTCCTACAATGAGCAGTTCTTC
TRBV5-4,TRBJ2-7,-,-,CASSPGVASYEQYF,TGTGCCAGCAGCCCAGGGGTGGCCTCCTACGAGCAGTACTTC
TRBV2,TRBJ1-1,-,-,CASSGEEHTEAFF,TGTGCCAGCAGTGGAGAGGAGCACACTGAAGCTTTCTTT
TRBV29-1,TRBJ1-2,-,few,CSVDAVIYGYTF,TGCAGCGTTGACGCAGTCATCTATGGCTACACCTTC
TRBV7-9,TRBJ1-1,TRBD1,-,CASRTGTGDTEAFF,TGTGCCAGCAGGACCGGGACAGGGGACACTGAAGCTTTCTTT
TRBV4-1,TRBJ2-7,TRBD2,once,CASSQQLPSAGGPYYEQYF,TGCGCCAGCAGCCAACAACTGCCATCAGCGGGAGGGCCCTACTACGAGCAGTACTTC
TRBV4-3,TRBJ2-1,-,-,CASSQAWRSSYNEQFF,TGCGCCAGCAGCCAAGCCTGGCGGAGCTCCTACAATGAGCAGTTCTTC
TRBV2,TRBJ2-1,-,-,CASQGSYNEQFF,TGTGCCAGCCAGGGTTCCTACAATGAGCAGTTCTTC
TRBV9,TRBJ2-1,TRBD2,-,CASSSGTSGFYNEQFF,TGTGCCAGCAGCTCAGGGACTAGCGGGTTTTACAATGAGCAGTTCTTC
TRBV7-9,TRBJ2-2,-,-,CASSLSQGRPNTGELFF,TGTGCCAGCAGCTTATCCCAAGGACGGCCGAACACCGGGGAGCTGTTTTTT
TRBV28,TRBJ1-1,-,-,CASSSTFEREGTEAFF,TGTGCCAGCAGTTCCACCTTCGAAAGGGAGGGCACTGAAGCTTTCTTT
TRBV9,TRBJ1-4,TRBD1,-,CASSSMTGVENEKLFF,TGTGCCAGCAGCTCGATGACAGGGGTGGAAAATGAAAAACTGTTTTTT
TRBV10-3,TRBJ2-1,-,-,CAISGVASDLYEQFF,TGTGCCATCAGTGGGGTGGCTAGCGATTTGTATGAGCAGTTCTTC
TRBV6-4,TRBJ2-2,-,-,CASSDSLGTGELFF,TGTGCCAGCAGTGACTCTCTAGGGACCGGGGAGCTGTTTTTT
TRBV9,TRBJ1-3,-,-,CASSVGGGTLGNTIYF,TGTGCCAGCAGCGTAGGAGGAGGGACATTGGGAAACACCATATATTTT
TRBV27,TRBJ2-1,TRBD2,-,CASKGRGGYNEQFF,TGTGCCAGCAAGGGGCGGGGGGGATACAATGAGCAGTTCTTC
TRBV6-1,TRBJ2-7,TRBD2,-,CASSEGGETYEQYF,TGTGCCAGCAGTGAGGGGGGGGAGACCTACGAGCAGTACTTC
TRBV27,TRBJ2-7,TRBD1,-,CASSFRTGYEQYF,TGTGCCAGCAGTTTCCGGACAGGCTACGAGCAGTACTTC
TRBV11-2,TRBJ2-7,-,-,CASSLEPVEQYF,TGTGCCAGCAGCTTAGAGCCTGTGGAGCAGTACTTC
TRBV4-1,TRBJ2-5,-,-,CASSYDGTGEETQYF,TGCGCCAGCAGCTACGACGGAACGGGAGAAGAGACCCAGTACTTC
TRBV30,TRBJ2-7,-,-,CAWTSGVEDEQYF,TGTGCCTGGACATCGGGGGTGGAAGACGAGCAGTACTTC
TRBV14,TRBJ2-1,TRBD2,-,CASSSGLAFLYNEQFF,TGTGCCAGCAGCTCAGGACTAGCCTTCCTTTACAATGAGCAGTTCTTC